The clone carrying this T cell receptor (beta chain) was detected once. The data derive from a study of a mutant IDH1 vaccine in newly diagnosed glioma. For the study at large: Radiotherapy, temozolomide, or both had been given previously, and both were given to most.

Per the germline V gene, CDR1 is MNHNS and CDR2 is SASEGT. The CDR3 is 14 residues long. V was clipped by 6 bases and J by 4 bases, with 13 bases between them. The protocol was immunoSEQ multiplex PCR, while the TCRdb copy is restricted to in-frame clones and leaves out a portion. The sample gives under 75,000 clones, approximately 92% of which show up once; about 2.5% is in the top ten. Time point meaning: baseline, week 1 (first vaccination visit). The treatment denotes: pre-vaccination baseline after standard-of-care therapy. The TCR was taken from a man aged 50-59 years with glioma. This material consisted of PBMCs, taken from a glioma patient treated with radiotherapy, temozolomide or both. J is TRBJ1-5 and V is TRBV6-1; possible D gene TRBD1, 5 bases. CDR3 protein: CASRIQGKNQPQHF. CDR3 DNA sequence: TGTGCCAGCAGAATTCAGGGTAAGAATCAGCCCCAGCATTTT.